This entry is about one TCR beta chain. Its specificity is not known. The entry originates in a study of T cell responses to AZD1222 COVID-19 vaccine. Findings and caveats of the study: Along spike, vaccine-associated CD4 TCRs were found throughout, with dominance at 160-218 and 743-854. The number of AZD1222 recipients seropositive at baseline was only five or six. Increased Spike-specific TCR breadth and depth were observed after two AZD1222 doses.

The study pooled second doses at about 4 or about 12 weeks. Generated by immunoSEQ multiplex PCR, the TCRdb table keeps only in-frame clones and is missing some. Among 150,000 or so clones, 90% were seen once, and the ten largest hold about 6%. The TCR sequence derives from an adult who received the AZD1222 COVID-19 vaccine. The sequencing used peripheral blood, collected 28 days after the second AZD1222 dose.

The CDR3 region has the DNA TGTGCCAGCAGCTCAATTACGGGACAGGGGGACGGCAATCAGCCCCAGCATTTT. Protein sequence: CASSSITGQGDGNQPQHF. The V and J genes are TRBV7-9 and TRBJ1-5, with 11 bases aligning to TRBD1. Per germline, CDR1 SEHNR and CDR2 FQNEAQ (reference sequence). CDR3 length: 18 residues. V gave up 4 bases and J gave up 2 bases; unmatched junction bases: 10. The full variable domain, its missing parts supplied by reference TRBV7-9 and TRBJ1-5, is DTGVSQNPRHKITKRGQNVTFRCDPISEHNRLYWYRQTLGQGPEFLTYFQNEAQLEKSRLLSDRFSAERPKGSFSTLEIQRTEQGDSAMYLCASSSITGQGDGNQPQHFGDGTRLSIL.